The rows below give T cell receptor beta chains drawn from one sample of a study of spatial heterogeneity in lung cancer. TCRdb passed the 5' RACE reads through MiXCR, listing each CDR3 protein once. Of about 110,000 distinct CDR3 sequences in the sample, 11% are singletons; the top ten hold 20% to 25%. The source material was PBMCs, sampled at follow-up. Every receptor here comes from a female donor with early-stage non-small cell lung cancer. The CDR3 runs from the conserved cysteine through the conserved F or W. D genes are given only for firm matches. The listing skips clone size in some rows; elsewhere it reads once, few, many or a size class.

DNA: TGTGCCAGCAGCGGAGGGACAGGGGTAGAGACCCAGTACTTC; CDR3: CASSGGTGVETQYF; D: TRBD1; J: TRBJ2-5; V: TRBV9; size: .
DNA: TGTGCCAGCAGCGGCTTAGGACTAGCGGTCAGGGGTGAGCAGTTCTTC; CDR3: CASSGLGLAVRGEQFF; D: TRBD2; J: TRBJ2-1; V: TRBV12-3/TRBV12-4; size: few
DNA: TGTGCCAGCAGTTTGGGGACTAGCGGCTACAATGAGCAGTTCTTC; CDR3: CASSLGTSGYNEQFF; D: TRBD2; J: TRBJ2-1; V: TRBV28; size: few
DNA: TGTGCCAGCTCTGGAGAGACCGGGGAGCAGTACTTC; CDR3: CASSGETGEQYF; D: .; J: TRBJ2-7; V: TRBV5-4; size: many
DNA: TGCAGTGCCCCCGGGGATGGCAATCAGCCCCAGCATTTT; CDR3: CSAPGDGNQPQHF; D: .; J: TRBJ1-5; V: TRBV20-1; size: few
DNA: TGTGCCAGCAGCTTAGGACGGGCTCAGTTCTTC; CDR3: CASSLGRAQFF; D: .; J: TRBJ2-1; V: TRBV7-2; size: few
DNA: TGCAGTGCTAGGGTTATTCAGGGGGAAAAACTGTTTTTT; CDR3: CSARVIQGEKLFF; D: .; J: TRBJ1-4; V: TRBV20-1; size: .
DNA: TGTGCCAGCAGTGGAACGGCGGGGGCGACCACAGATACGCAGTATTTT; CDR3: CASSGTAGATTDTQYF; D: .; J: TRBJ2-3; V: TRBV9; size: .
DNA: TGTGCCAGCAGTTTCAGGGGACCTCCCGGAACTGAAGCTTTCTTT; CDR3: CASSFRGPPGTEAFF; D: .; J: TRBJ1-1; V: TRBV27; size: few
DNA: TGTGCCAGCAGTTACTCTTGGCAGGGGGATTCACCCCTCCACTTT; CDR3: CASSYSWQGDSPLHF; D: TRBD1; J: TRBJ1-6; V: TRBV6-5; size: .
DNA: TGTGCCAGCTCACCACCGAACGACTATGGCTACACCTTC; CDR3: CASSPPNDYGYTF; D: .; J: TRBJ1-2; V: TRBV18; size: .
DNA: TGTGCCATCAGAGCGGGAGTTCAGCAAGAGACCCAGTACTTC; CDR3: CAIRAGVQQETQYF; D: TRBD2; J: TRBJ2-5; V: TRBV10-3; size: .
DNA: TGTGCCAGCATATCGGGACTCTATGGCACAGATACGCAGTATTTT; CDR3: CASISGLYGTDTQYF; D: .; J: TRBJ2-3; V: TRBV6-2/TRBV6-3; size: .
DNA: TGTGCCAGCTCCTTTTTAGGGACTAATCAGCCCCAGCATTTT; CDR3: CASSFLGTNQPQHF; D: .; J: TRBJ1-5; V: TRBV18; size: .
DNA: TGTGCCAGCAGGGAACTAATAACCGGTCCAGATACGCAGTATTTT; CDR3: CASRELITGPDTQYF; D: .; J: TRBJ2-3; V: TRBV6-6; size: many
DNA: TGTGCCAGTGCTAACAGGGCTACAGCCAAAAACATTCAGTACTTC; CDR3: CASANRATAKNIQYF; D: .; J: TRBJ2-4; V: TRBV19; size: many
DNA: TGTGCCACCAGTGAACTCGGAGGGTACAATGAGCAGTTCTTC; CDR3: CATSELGGYNEQFF; D: .; J: TRBJ2-1; V: TRBV24-1; size: many
DNA: TGTGCCAGCAGTTACCCCGCGACAGGGGGTCCCGGGGAGCTGTTTTTT; CDR3: CASSYPATGGPGELFF; D: TRBD1; J: TRBJ2-2; V: TRBV6-6; size: .
DNA: TGTGCCAGTAACCTGGGGAGCTCTGGAAACACCATATATTTT; CDR3: CASNLGSSGNTIYF; D: .; J: TRBJ1-3; V: TRBV19; size: .
DNA: TGTGCCAGCAGCTTCCACAGGGGGAACACTGAAGCTTTCTTT; CDR3: CASSFHRGNTEAFF; D: TRBD1; J: TRBJ1-1; V: TRBV7-9; size: .
DNA: TGCGCCAGCAGTGAGTCGGTGGGACTAGCTCAGTTCTTC; CDR3: CASSESVGLAQFF; D: TRBD2; J: TRBJ2-1; V: TRBV10-2; size: .
DNA: TGTGCCAGCAGTTTGGTAGGACTTTACTATGGCTACACCTTC; CDR3: CASSLVGLYYGYTF; D: .; J: TRBJ1-2; V: TRBV28; size: .
DNA: TGCAGTGCTCCCACACTAGCGGGCGGGGGCTACGAGCAGTACTTC; CDR3: CSAPTLAGGGYEQYF; D: TRBD2; J: TRBJ2-7; V: TRBV20-1; size: few
DNA: TGTGCCAGCAGCGAAGTCGGGACAGAATGGCTCTACAATGAGCAGTTCTTC; CDR3: CASSEVGTEWLYNEQFF; D: TRBD1; J: TRBJ2-1; V: TRBV5-8; size: .
DNA: TGTGCCAGCAGCCAAGATGGGACAACCTCTGGAAACACCATATATTTT; CDR3: CASSQDGTTSGNTIYF; D: .; J: TRBJ1-3; V: TRBV4-2; size: many
DNA: TGCGCCAGCAGTGAGTCGGGACTAGCGGGAGATGGAGGCGAGCAGTACTTC; CDR3: CASSESGLAGDGGEQYF; D: TRBD2; J: TRBJ2-7; V: TRBV10-1; size: few
DNA: TGTGCCAGCAGCCAACCGGTAGCGGGAGGGTTCAGAAATGAGCAGTTCTTC; CDR3: CASSQPVAGGFRNEQFF; D: TRBD2; J: TRBJ2-1; V: TRBV4-2; size: few
DNA: TGTGCCAGCAGGACAGATCCGCGGGAGAATGAGCAGTTCTTC; CDR3: CASRTDPRENEQFF; D: TRBD2; J: TRBJ2-1; V: TRBV12-3/TRBV12-4; size: .
DNA: TGTGCCACCACTCCGGGACTAGCGGGACTATACAATGAGCAGTTCTTC; CDR3: CATTPGLAGLYNEQFF; D: TRBD2; J: TRBJ2-1; V: TRBV12-3/TRBV12-4; size: few
DNA: TGTGCCAGCAGCACCGGGACCCGTTTGGCTGAAGAGACCCAGTACTTC; CDR3: CASSTGTRLAEETQYF; D: .; J: TRBJ2-5; V: TRBV11-2; size: .
DNA: TGCAGCGTTGTCCTCACCATTGCATCAGATACGCAGTATTTT; CDR3: CSVVLTIASDTQYF; D: .; J: TRBJ2-3; V: TRBV29-1; size: many
DNA: TGTGCCAGCTCACCAGTAAGCGACGAGCAGTACTTC; CDR3: CASSPVSDEQYF; D: .; J: TRBJ2-7; V: TRBV18; size: many
DNA: TGTGCCAGCCATCTAGCGTACGGCACAGATACGCAGTATTTT; CDR3: CASHLAYGTDTQYF; D: .; J: TRBJ2-3; V: TRBV28; size: few
DNA: TGTGCCAGTAGCTCCGGACCCGGGATACTACAGGAGCAGTACTTC; CDR3: CASSSGPGILQEQYF; D: .; J: TRBJ2-7; V: TRBV19; size: .
DNA: TGTGCCACCGCGGGAGGGGTTGGTGGTACGCAGTATTTT; CDR3: CATAGGVGGTQYF; D: TRBD2; J: TRBJ2-3; V: TRBV24-1; size: many
DNA: TGTGCCAGCAGTTTAATTAGCGGGAGGGGTCAAGAGACCCAGTACTTC; CDR3: CASSLISGRGQETQYF; D: TRBD2; J: TRBJ2-5; V: TRBV28; size: .
DNA: TGTGCCAGCAGTTTCGACCCAGGAAGGGACACTGAAGCTTTCTTT; CDR3: CASSFDPGRDTEAFF; D: .; J: TRBJ1-1; V: TRBV27; size: many
DNA: TGTGCCAGCTCACCACTTAATAGCGGGAACACCGGGGAGCTGTTTTTT; CDR3: CASSPLNSGNTGELFF; D: .; J: TRBJ2-2; V: TRBV18; size: .
DNA: TGTGCCAGCAGCCAAGCGGGGCAGGCGGCTTTCTTT; CDR3: CASSQAGQAAFF; D: .; J: TRBJ1-1; V: TRBV4-2; size: few
DNA: TGTGCCAGCAGCCAAGGCTCGTTCACTGAAGCTTTCTTT; CDR3: CASSQGSFTEAFF; D: .; J: TRBJ1-1; V: TRBV3-1; size: many
DNA: TGTGCCAGTGGGCGTAAAGAGGGTTTTAATTCACCCCTCCACTTT; CDR3: CASGRKEGFNSPLHF; D: .; J: TRBJ1-6; V: TRBV19; size: many
DNA: TGTGCCAGCAGTCCCCGAGATAATTCACCCCTCCACTTT; CDR3: CASSPRDNSPLHF; D: .; J: TRBJ1-6; V: TRBV27; size: many
DNA: TGTGCCAGCAGTGAAGGACAACCTGGGGACCGGGAGCTGTTTTTT; CDR3: CASSEGQPGDRELFF; D: .; J: TRBJ2-2; V: TRBV6-4; size: few
DNA: TGTGCCAGCAGTCGGGACAGCCTCTCTGGGGCCAACGTCCTGACTTTC; CDR3: CASSRDSLSGANVLTF; D: TRBD1; J: TRBJ2-6; V: TRBV6-5; size: .
DNA: TGTGCCACCAGCAGACAGGGGGCTCTGAACGGGGAGCTGTTTTTT; CDR3: CATSRQGALNGELFF; D: TRBD1; J: TRBJ2-2; V: TRBV15; size: few
DNA: TGTGCCACCAATAGCGGGGGCTCCTACAATGAGCAGTTCTTC; CDR3: CATNSGGSYNEQFF; D: TRBD2; J: TRBJ2-1; V: TRBV24-1; size: .